This T cell receptor (beta chain) was captured by sequencing in a study of T-cell memory formation after mild COVID-19. TCRdb analysed the 5' RACE reads with MiXCR anew, one entry per CDR3 protein. The top ten clones hold roughly 9.7% of a sample with about 430,000 distinct CDR3 sequences, less than 25% of them seen once. CDR3 length: 14 residues. V shed 4 bases, J shed 1 base, and the junction held 4 bases outside the gene matches. CDR1 is SGHRS and CDR2 is YFSETQ in the germline V gene. This clonotype was counted at least ten times. The TCR sequence derives from an adult woman who had mild COVID-19 (a few samples of this study predate the infection). Cell type and time point are not known. The sequenced sample consisted of PBMCs or a T cell subset sorted from them (not recorded which). The V call is TRBV5-1, the J call TRBJ2-7; TRBD2 matches 8 bases. The CDR3 DNA reads TGCGCCAGCAGCGTTACTAGCGGATCCTACGAGCAGTACTTC. This codes for CASSVTSGSYEQYF. The complete variable domain, with remaining parts taken from reference TRBV5-1 and TRBJ2-7, reads KAGVTQTPRYLIKTRGQQVTLSCSPISGHRSVSWYQQTPGQGLQFLFEYFSETQRNKGNFPGRFSGRQFSNSRSEMNVSTLELGDSALYLCASSVTSGSYEQYFGPGTRLTVT.